The source of this T cell receptor beta chain is a study of blood T cell repertoires in COVID-19. Turning to the study itself: Both acute and convalescent COVID-19 samples were obtained from the United States, Italy and Spain. T cells, B-cell-depleted T cells, or PBMCs supplied cDNA or gDNA.

The study counted Cohort 3 donors as recovered given two negative PCRs, clearance, or symptom resolution. In the original workflow: By means of reference gene primer amplification, nucleated cell counts were estimated. The table came from immunoSEQ multiplex PCR; TCRdb's copy has only in-frame clones and leaves some out. V, J and clone size were drawn from that table, and D and trimming were deduced from the DNA. The sample records some 340,000 clones, 83% being singletons. The CDR3 has 14 amino acids. V was shortened by 0 bases and J by 4 bases, with 9 bases between the two germline ends. Germline V gene lookup returns CDR1 SGDLS and CDR2 YYNGEE.

The sample taken for sequencing was PBMCs or T cells enriched from blood (not recorded which). This receptor was obtained from a woman between 45 and 60 years old who had recovered from COVID-19. The chain carries TRBV9 and TRBJ2-3, with unresolved D. CDR3 loop: CASSVGHTPDTQYF. The CDR3 nucleotides are TGTGCCAGCAGCGTAGGGCATACCCCAGATACGCAGTATTTT.